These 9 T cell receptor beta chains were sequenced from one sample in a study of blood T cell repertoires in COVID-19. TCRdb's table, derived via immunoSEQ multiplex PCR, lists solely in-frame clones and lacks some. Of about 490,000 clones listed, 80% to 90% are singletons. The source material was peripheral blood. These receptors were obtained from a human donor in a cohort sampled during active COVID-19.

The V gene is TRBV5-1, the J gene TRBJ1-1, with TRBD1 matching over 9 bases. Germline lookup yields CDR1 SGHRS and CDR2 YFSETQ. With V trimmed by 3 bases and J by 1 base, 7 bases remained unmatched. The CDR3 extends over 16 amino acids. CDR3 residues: CASSSRPTGGNTEAFF. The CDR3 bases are TGCGCCAGCAGCTCCCGACCGACAGGGGGGAACACTGAAGCTTTCTTT.

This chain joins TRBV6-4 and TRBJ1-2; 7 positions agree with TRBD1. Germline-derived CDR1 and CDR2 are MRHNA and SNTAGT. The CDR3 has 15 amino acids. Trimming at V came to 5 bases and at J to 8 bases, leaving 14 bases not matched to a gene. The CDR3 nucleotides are TGTGCCAGCAGTCCATCGACAGGGAGCCCGGGGGGCTACACCTTC. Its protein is CASSPSTGSPGGYTF.

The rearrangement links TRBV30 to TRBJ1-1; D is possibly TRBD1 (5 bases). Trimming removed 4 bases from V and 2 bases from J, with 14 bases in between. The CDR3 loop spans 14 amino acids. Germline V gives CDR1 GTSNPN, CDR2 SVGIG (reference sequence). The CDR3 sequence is CAWTWQGYNTEAFF. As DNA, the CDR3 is TGTGCCTGGACTTGGCAGGGCTATAACACTGAAGCTTTCTTT.

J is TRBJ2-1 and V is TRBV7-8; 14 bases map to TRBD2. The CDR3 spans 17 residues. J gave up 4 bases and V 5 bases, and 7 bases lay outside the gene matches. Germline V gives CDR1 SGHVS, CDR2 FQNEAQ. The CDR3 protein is CASSQRLAGGPYNEQFF. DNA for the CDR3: TGTGCCAGCAGCCAAAGACTAGCGGGAGGGCCTTACAATGAGCAGTTCTTC.

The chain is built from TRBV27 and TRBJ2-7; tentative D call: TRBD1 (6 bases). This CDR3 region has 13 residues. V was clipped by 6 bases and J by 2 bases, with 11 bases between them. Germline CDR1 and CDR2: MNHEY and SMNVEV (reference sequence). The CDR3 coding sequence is TGTGCCAGCAGACTAGAGGGGGCCTACGAGCAGTACTTC. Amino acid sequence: CASRLEGAYEQYF.

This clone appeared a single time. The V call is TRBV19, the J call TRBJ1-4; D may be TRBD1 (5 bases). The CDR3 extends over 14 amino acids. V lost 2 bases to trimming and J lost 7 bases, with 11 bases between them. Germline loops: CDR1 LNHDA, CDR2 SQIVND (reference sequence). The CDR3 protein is CASSIWGDGEKLFF. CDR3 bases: TGTGCCAGTAGTATATGGGGGGACGGTGAAAAACTGTTTTTT.

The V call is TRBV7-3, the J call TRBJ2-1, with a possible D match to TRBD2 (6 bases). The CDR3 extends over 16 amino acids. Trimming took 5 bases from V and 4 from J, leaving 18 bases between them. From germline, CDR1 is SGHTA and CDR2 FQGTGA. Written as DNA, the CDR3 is TGTGCCAGCAGCCCCGACGGGCCGGGAGCGTACAATGAGCAGTTCTTC. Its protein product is CASSPDGPGAYNEQFF. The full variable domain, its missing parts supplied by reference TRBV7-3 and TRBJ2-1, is GAGVSQTPSNKVTEKGKYVELRCDPISGHTALYWYRQSLGQGPEFLIYFQGTGAADDSGLPNDRFFAVRPEGSVSTLKIQRTERGDSAVYLCASSPDGPGAYNEQFFGPGTRLTVL.

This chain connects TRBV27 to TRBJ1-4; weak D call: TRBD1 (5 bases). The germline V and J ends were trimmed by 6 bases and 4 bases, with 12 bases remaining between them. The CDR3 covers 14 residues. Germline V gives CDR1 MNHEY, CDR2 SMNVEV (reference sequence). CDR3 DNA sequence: TGTGCCAGCAGCAGACAGCCTTATAATGAAAAACTGTTTTTT. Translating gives CASSRQPYNEKLFF. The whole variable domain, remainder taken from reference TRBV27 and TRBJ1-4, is EAQVTQNPRYLITVTGKKLTVTCSQNMNHEYMSWYRQDPGLGLRQIYYSMNVEVTDKGDVPEGYKVSRKEKRNFPLILESPSPNQTSLYFCASSRQPYNEKLFFGSGTQLSVL.

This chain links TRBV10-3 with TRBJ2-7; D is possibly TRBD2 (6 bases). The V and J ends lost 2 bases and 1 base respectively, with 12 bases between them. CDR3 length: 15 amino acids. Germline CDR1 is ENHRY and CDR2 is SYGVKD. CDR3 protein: CAISEGRERSYEQYF. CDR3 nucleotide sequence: TGTGCCATCAGTGAGGGACGGGAGAGGTCCTACGAGCAGTACTTC.